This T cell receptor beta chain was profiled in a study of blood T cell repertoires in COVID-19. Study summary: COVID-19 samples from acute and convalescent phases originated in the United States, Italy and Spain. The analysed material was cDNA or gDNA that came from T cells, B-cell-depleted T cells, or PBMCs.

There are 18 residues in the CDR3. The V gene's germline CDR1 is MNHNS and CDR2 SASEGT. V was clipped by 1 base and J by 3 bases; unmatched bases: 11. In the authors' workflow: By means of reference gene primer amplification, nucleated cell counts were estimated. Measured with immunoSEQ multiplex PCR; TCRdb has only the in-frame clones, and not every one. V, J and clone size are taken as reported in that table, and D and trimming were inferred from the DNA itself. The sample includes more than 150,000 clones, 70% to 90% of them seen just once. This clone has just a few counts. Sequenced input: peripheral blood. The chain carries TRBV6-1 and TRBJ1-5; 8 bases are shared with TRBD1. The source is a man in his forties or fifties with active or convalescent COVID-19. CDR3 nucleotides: TGTGCCAGCAGTGAAGTTATGCAGGGGGCATGGAACAATCAGCCCCAGCATTTT. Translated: CASSEVMQGAWNNQPQHF.